Presented here are 27 T cell receptor beta chains from one specimen sequenced in a study of T cell responses to AZD1222 COVID-19 vaccine. TCRdb's copy holds only in-frame clones and misses some; the assay was immunoSEQ multiplex PCR. Of fewer than 120,000 clones in the sample, about 95% were seen once. Material: peripheral blood, obtained 28 days after the second AZD1222 dose. The receptors were sampled from an adult who received the AZD1222 COVID-19 vaccine.

This chain joins TRBV7-9 and TRBJ1-1, with 9 bases lining up with TRBD1. Trimming took 5 bases from V and 6 from J; bases not matched to a gene: 16. CDR3 length: 17 residues. CDR1 is SEHNR, CDR2 FQNEAQ, per germline (reference sequence). CDR3 loop: CASSPTLTHGTGSEAFF. The CDR3 DNA sequence: TGTGCCAGCAGCCCGACCCTAACTCATGGGACAGGGTCTGAAGCTTTCTTT.

The chain couples TRBV5-1 to TRBJ1-1; D unresolved. CDR1 is SGHRS and CDR2 is YFSETQ in the germline V gene. The V end was cut by 0 bases, the J end by 3 bases, with 12 bases between. This CDR3 contains 15 residues. This CDR3 reads CASSLGTFDDTEAFF. CDR3 in DNA: TGCGCCAGCAGCTTGGGCACTTTCGACGACACTGAAGCTTTCTTT.

The chain combines TRBV6-5 with TRBJ1-6, with D unresolved. Germline lookup yields CDR1 MNHEY and CDR2 SVGAGI. V was clipped by 1 base and J by 7 bases, with 8 bases between them. The CDR3 runs 14 residues. The CDR3 spells CASSYWGANSPLHF. Written as DNA, the CDR3 is TGTGCCAGCAGTTACTGGGGTGCCAATTCACCCCTCCACTTT.

This chain joins TRBV2 and TRBJ2-1; D gene unclear. V was cut by 7 bases and J by 8 bases, with 12 bases left in between. Germline V gene sequence: CDR1 SNHLY, CDR2 FYNNEI. The CDR3 has 12 residues. CDR3 residues: CASIMGVDEQFF. CDR3 in DNA: TGTGCCAGCATAATGGGCGTCGATGAGCAGTTCTTC. The full variable domain, with the rest looked up from reference TRBV2 and TRBJ2-1, is EPEVTQTPSHQVTQMGQEVILRCVPISNHLYFYWYRQILGQKVEFLVSFYNNEISEKSEIFDDQFSVERPDGSNFTLKIRSTKLEDSAMYFCASIMGVDEQFFGPGTRLTVL.

The genes are TRBV7-9 and TRBJ1-1; TRBD1 matches 8 bases. The CDR3 length is 16 residues. Losses at the gene ends were 1 base for V and 3 bases for J; bases not matched to a gene: 7. CDR1 is SEHNR, CDR2 FQNEAQ, per germline (reference sequence). This CDR3 is CASSLVGQGADTEAFF. CDR3 nucleotide sequence: TGTGCCAGCAGCTTAGTTGGTCAGGGGGCAGACACTGAAGCTTTCTTT.

The chain links TRBV21-1 to TRBJ1-4. TRBV21-1 is deemed a pseudogene. This CDR3 is 15 amino acids long. DNA for the CDR3: TGTGCCAGCAGCAAATACTCACTCCCTAATGAAAAACTGTTTTTT. Its protein product is CASSKYSLPNEKLFF.

This CDR3 is CASSQAGAGDGYTF. The CDR3 region has the DNA TGTGCCAGCAGCCAAGCGGGGGCAGGGGATGGCTACACCTTC. V is TRBV3-1 (or the pseudogene TRBV3-2) and J is TRBJ1-2; D perhaps matches TRBD1 (6 bases). The ends were cut back, 1 base at V and 6 bases at J, with 12 bases in the middle. Germline loops: CDR1 LGHDT, CDR2 YNNKEL (reference sequence). The length of the CDR3 is 14 residues.

V usage is TRBV2 and J usage is TRBJ2-4; D may match TRBD1 or TRBD2 (5 bases each). The CDR3 extends over 15 amino acids. V lost 6 bases to trimming and J lost 5 bases, with 17 bases between them. Germline V CDR1 and CDR2: SNHLY, FYNNEI. In DNA form, the CDR3 reads TGTGCCAGCAGGCAGGGAACGGTGGGGGAAAACATTCAGTACTTC. Translation: CASRQGTVGENIQYF.

The CDR3 bases are TGTGCCAGCAGCCCGCGACGTCCTCCCGGGGAGCTGTTTTTT. Translating gives CASSPRRPPGELFF. V is TRBV3-1 (or the pseudogene TRBV3-2) and J is TRBJ2-2; no reliable D call. The germline gives CDR1 LGHDT, CDR2 YNNKEL (reference sequence). The CDR3 length is 14 residues. Trimming took 4 bases from V and 6 from J, leaving 12 bases between them.

V usage is TRBV2 and J usage is TRBJ1-6; maybe TRBD1 (6 bases). CDR1 is SNHLY and CDR2 is FYNNEI in the germline V gene. This CDR3 is 12 amino acids long. Trimming left V 7 bases short and J 7 bases short, with 8 bases between. CDR3 region: CASNRDNSPLHF. CDR3 in DNA: TGTGCCAGCAACAGGGACAATTCACCCCTCCACTTT.

The chain carries TRBV4-1 and TRBJ1-2; 7 positions match TRBD1. The CDR3 covers 15 residues. Germline lookup yields CDR1 MGHRA and CDR2 YSYEKL. The V segment lost 4 bases and the J segment 3 bases; nucleotides outside the gene matches: 8. CDR3 sequence: CASSRDAGTDYGYTF. CDR3 nucleotide sequence: TGCGCCAGCAGCCGAGACGCCGGGACAGACTATGGCTACACCTTC.

This clone was detected only once. The chain is built from TRBV7-9 and TRBJ2-7, with D perhaps matching TRBD1 or TRBD2 (6 bases each). The germline V gene has CDR1 SEHNR and CDR2 FQNEAQ (reference sequence). The V end was cut by 8 bases, the J end by 2 bases, with 13 bases between. CDR3 size: 13 residues. CDR3 coding DNA: TGTGCCAGCGGTTCCGGGGGCACCTACGAGCAGTACTTC. As protein: CASGSGGTYEQYF.

J is TRBJ1-2 and V is TRBV2; D remains ambiguous. The ends were cut back, 2 bases at V and 5 bases at J, with 12 bases in the middle. The germline CDR1 and CDR2 sequences are SNHLY and FYNNEI. CDR3 size: 14 residues. CDR3 in amino acids: CASSEMWAGYGYTF. CDR3 nucleotide sequence: TGTGCCAGCAGTGAAATGTGGGCAGGATATGGCTACACCTTC.

The rearrangement joins TRBV2 to TRBJ1-4; D unresolved. CDR1 and CDR2 (germline): SNHLY, FYNNEI. V lost 7 bases, J lost 5 bases, and 14 bases lay in between. CDR3 size: 14 residues. CDR3 in amino acids: CASIKGWQNEKLFF. CDR3 DNA: TGTGCCAGCATTAAAGGGTGGCAGAATGAAAAACTGTTTTTT.

V and J are TRBV6-5 and TRBJ1-5; D unclear. Trimming left V 6 bases short and J 4 bases short, with 1 base between. Germline-derived CDR1 and CDR2 are MNHEY and SVGAGI. This CDR3 spans 10 amino acids. The CDR3 nucleotides read TGTGCCAGCAGAAATCAGCCCCAGCATTTT. Protein product: CASRNQPQHF.

This clone has just one count. V is TRBV3-1 (or the pseudogene TRBV3-2) and J is TRBJ1-2, with TRBD1 identical over 7 bases. This CDR3 has 12 residues. Per the germline V gene, CDR1 is LGHDT and CDR2 is YNNKEL (reference sequence). Trimming removed 4 bases from V and 13 bases from J; junction bases left unmatched: 9. CDR3: CASSPGQMWGTF. The CDR3, as DNA: TGTGCCAGCAGCCCGGGACAGATGTGGGGCACCTTC.

This chain joins TRBV6-5 and TRBJ1-2; D remains unclear. The length of the CDR3 is 16 residues. V lost 2 bases and J 1 base, leaving 14 bases between the germline ends. Germline V gives CDR1 MNHEY, CDR2 SVGAGI. CDR3 amino acids: CASSYGRMPINYGYTF. The CDR3 DNA reads TGTGCCAGCAGTTACGGACGGATGCCTATTAACTATGGCTACACCTTC.

The rearrangement links TRBV3-1 (or the pseudogene TRBV3-2) to TRBJ2-7; TRBD1 matches 9 bases. Trimming cost V 1 base and J 9 bases; bases outside gene matches: 4. CDR3 length equals 13 residues. Germline V gives CDR1 LGHDT, CDR2 YNNKEL (reference sequence). The CDR3 DNA reads TGTGCCAGCAGCCAAGCACAGGGGGCAGGGCAGTACTTC. It yields the protein CASSQAQGAGQYF.

This chain connects TRBV3-1 (or the pseudogene TRBV3-2) to TRBJ1-6; no clear D gene. Germline assignment: CDR1 LGHDT and CDR2 YNNKEL (reference sequence). The CDR3 runs 14 residues. With 1 base removed from V and 9 bases from J, the gap between germline ends came to 10 bases. The CDR3 DNA reads as TGTGCCAGCAGCCAAGTCGGCGGGAGTTCACCCCTCCACTTT. It yields the protein CASSQVGGSSPLHF.

This chain links TRBV18 with TRBJ2-2; 7 positions agree with TRBD1. Germline CDR1 and CDR2: KGHSH and LQKENI. This CDR3 spans 14 amino acids. With V trimmed by 5 bases and J by 1 base, 1 base remained unmatched. CDR3 sequence: CASSGQENTGELFF. CDR3 in DNA: TGTGCCAGCTCAGGACAGGAGAACACCGGGGAGCTGTTTTTT. Based on the CDR3 plus reference TRBV18 and TRBJ2-2, the full variable domain is NAGVMQNPRHLVRRRGQEARLRCSPMKGHSHVYWYRQLPEEGLKFMVYLQKENIIDESGMPKERFSAEFPKEGPSILRIQQVVRGDSAAYFCASSGQENTGELFFGEGSRLTVL.

This clone is a singleton in its sample. The chain combines TRBV15 with TRBJ1-1; 8 positions match TRBD1. The CDR3 runs to 16 residues. Germline CDR1 reads LNHNV; CDR2 reads YYDKDF (reference sequence). V shed 4 bases and J 7 bases; nucleotides not matched to a gene: 14. As DNA, the CDR3 is TGTGCCACCAGCAACGGACAGGGAGTAGGGAAGGTTGAAGCTTTCTTT. Amino acids: CATSNGQGVGKVEAFF.

The CDR3 sequence is CASSLAGVGFREQYF. As DNA, the CDR3 is TGCGCCAGCAGCTTGGCGGGGGTCGGTTTCCGCGAGCAGTACTTC. The genes are TRBV5-1 and TRBJ2-7, with a possible D match to TRBD2 (6 bases). CDR1 and CDR2 (germline): SGHRS, YFSETQ. This CDR3 has 15 residues. Trimming removed 0 bases from V and 6 bases from J, with 16 bases in between.

This clone was picked up one time. J is TRBJ2-7 and V is TRBV2; D remains ambiguous. V was cut by 7 bases and J by 5 bases, with 15 bases left in between. Germline V gene data show CDR1 as SNHLY and CDR2 as FYNNEI. The CDR3 extends over 13 amino acids. CDR3 sequence reads: CASNLRLDHEQYF. The CDR3 DNA reads TGTGCCAGCAACCTCCGGCTAGATCACGAGCAGTACTTC.

V is TRBV19 and J is TRBJ1-2; possibly TRBD1 for D (5 bases). V was pared by 3 bases and J by 2 bases, with 10 bases between. CDR1 and CDR2 (germline): LNHDA, SQIVND (reference sequence). The CDR3 contains 14 residues. CDR3 sequence: CASSIPGRNYGYTF. The CDR3 region has the DNA TGTGCCAGTAGTATTCCGGGACGGAACTATGGCTACACCTTC.

This clone has only one observation. This chain uses TRBV13 with TRBJ2-5; D not resolved. This CDR3 is built from 12 residues. The V end was cut by 0 bases, the J end by 6 bases, with 5 bases between. CDR1 and CDR2 (germline): PRHDT, FYEKMQ (reference sequence). CDR3 residues: CASSLGLKTQYF. In DNA form, the CDR3 reads TGTGCCAGCAGCTTAGGCCTAAAGACCCAGTACTTC.

The chain has TRBV21-1 and TRBJ1-1; TRBD1 was called by the table and not checked on the DNA. TRBV21-1 is listed as a pseudogene. CDR3 length: 18 amino acids. CDR3 DNA: TGTGCCAGCAGCAAAGAGCTTGAGCGGCAGGGGATGTGCACTGAAGCTTTCTTT. Amino acid sequence: CASSKELERQGMCTEAFF.

V is TRBV24-1 and J is TRBJ2-1, with D tentatively TRBD1 (5 bases). This CDR3 has 13 amino acids. The germline V and J ends were trimmed by 9 bases and 5 bases, with 13 bases remaining between them. From germline, CDR1 is KGHDR and CDR2 SFDVKD. This CDR3 reads CATAQESDNEQFF. In nucleotides, the CDR3 is TGTGCCACCGCACAGGAATCGGACAATGAGCAGTTCTTC.